This record covers a single TCR beta chain. What it binds is not known. The data were taken from a study of vaccination and CD4 T cells after COVID-19. Study at large: Each person enrolled got two BNT162b2 or mRNA-1273 vaccine doses. Stimulation of the cells used overlapping spike peptide pools from SARS-CoV-2 and from the common cold coronaviruses HCoV-NL63, HCoV-OC43 and HCoV-229E.

CDR1 is SGHVS, CDR2 FQNEAQ, per germline. J lost 1 base, V lost 5 bases, and 9 bases had no gene match. The CDR3 runs to 16 residues. Indicated treatment: approximately nine-day PBMC culture with coronavirus spike peptide pools or control peptides (ViraFEST assay). Sequence data for DNA of cultured CD4+ T cells were generated by the Oncomine TCR Beta short-read assay. Cultures of CD4+ T cells served as the source for extracting genomic DNA. TCRdb independently ran MiXCR on the PCR reads; one entry per CDR3 protein. Of 20,000 to 25,000 distinct CDR3 sequences in the sample, 62% were seen once. The sequence was collected from a human donor who received a COVID-19 vaccine. The chain recombines TRBV7-8 with TRBJ2-7; 9 nucleotides line up with TRBD2. Sequenced here: CD4+ T cells from blood, cultured in vitro, sampled before SARS-CoV-2 vaccination. The chain's CDR3 is CASSVKGLASSYEQYF. The CDR3 DNA reads TGTGCCAGCAGCGTAAAGGGACTAGCTAGTTCCTACGAGCAGTACTTC.